This is a list of T cell receptor beta chains from one sample in a study of T cell responses to AZD1222 COVID-19 vaccine. Assay used: immunoSEQ multiplex PCR; TCRdb lists only in-frame clones, some missing. In the table there are some 150,000 clones, 85% to 95% of which are singletons. The sequences come from peripheral blood, collected on day 0 of MenACWY control vaccination. The receptor set was obtained from an adult in good health. Both conserved end residues are trimmed from each CDR3. A clone size is listed for some rows: how often the clone was seen (once, few, many), or a class if it is expanded.

size | J | V | CDR3
. | TRBJ1-4 | TRBV18 | ASSPYGLYNEKLF
. | TRBJ1-1 | TRBV25-1 | ASSERRQSHTEAF
once | TRBJ1-2 | TRBV30 | AWSPTVNYGYT
. | TRBJ1-5 | TRBV12-3/TRBV12-4 | ASSLTQGGFSH
. | TRBJ1-1 | TRBV4-1 | ASSRDFVNEAF
. | TRBJ2-2 | TRBV30 | AWSGLGTGELF
few | TRBJ1-2 | TRBV7-2 | ASSADRRNGYT
. | TRBJ1-2 | TRBV11-1 | ASSSSGRVKGYT
. | TRBJ2-7 | TRBV28 | ASSFLGVYEQY
. | TRBJ1-4 | TRBV12-3/TRBV12-4 | ASSWGEKLF
. | TRBJ2-6 | TRBV3-1/TRBV3-2 | ASSHLNDLT
. | TRBJ2-7 | TRBV7-2 | ASSLPPGLADYEQY
. | TRBJ2-5 | TRBV5-1 | ASRGVETQY
. | TRBJ1-2 | TRBV28 | ASSLARQGFYGYT
. | TRBJ1-1 | TRBV5-4 | ASSRRSTVNTEAF
. | TRBJ1-1 | TRBV7-2 | ASSLVGTAEGEAF
. | TRBJ1-5 | TRBV7-6 | ASSLGTSGVYNQPQH
. | TRBJ2-2 | TRBV28 | ASSWTGGATGELF
. | TRBJ2-7 | TRBV6-5 | ASSRRQGAAYEQY
. | TRBJ2-5 | TRBV5-4 | ASSLNPLQREIVKTQY
. | TRBJ2-3 | TRBV10-1 | ASSESTSGGPDTQY
. | TRBJ1-1 | TRBV6-4 | ASSSGPNTEAF
. | TRBJ2-1 | TRBV7-8 | ASSLTSGTYNEQF
. | TRBJ2-3 | TRBV5-1 | ASSRPFQGAADTQY
. | TRBJ2-1 | TRBV29-1 | SATTGETNEQF